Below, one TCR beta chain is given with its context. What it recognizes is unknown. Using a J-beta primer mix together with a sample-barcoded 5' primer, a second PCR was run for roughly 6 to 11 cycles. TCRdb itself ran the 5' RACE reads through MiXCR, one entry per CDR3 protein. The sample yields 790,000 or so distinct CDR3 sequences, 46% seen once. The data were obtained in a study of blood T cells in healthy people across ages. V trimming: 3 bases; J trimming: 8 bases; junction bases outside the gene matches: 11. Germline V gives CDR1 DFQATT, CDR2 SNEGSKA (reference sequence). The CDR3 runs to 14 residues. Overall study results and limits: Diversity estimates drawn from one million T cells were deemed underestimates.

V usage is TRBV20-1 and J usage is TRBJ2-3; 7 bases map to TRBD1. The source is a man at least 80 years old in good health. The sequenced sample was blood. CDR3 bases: TGCAGTGCTAGCCTAGGGACAGTTCTCTTTACGCAGTATTTT. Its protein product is CSASLGTVLFTQYF.